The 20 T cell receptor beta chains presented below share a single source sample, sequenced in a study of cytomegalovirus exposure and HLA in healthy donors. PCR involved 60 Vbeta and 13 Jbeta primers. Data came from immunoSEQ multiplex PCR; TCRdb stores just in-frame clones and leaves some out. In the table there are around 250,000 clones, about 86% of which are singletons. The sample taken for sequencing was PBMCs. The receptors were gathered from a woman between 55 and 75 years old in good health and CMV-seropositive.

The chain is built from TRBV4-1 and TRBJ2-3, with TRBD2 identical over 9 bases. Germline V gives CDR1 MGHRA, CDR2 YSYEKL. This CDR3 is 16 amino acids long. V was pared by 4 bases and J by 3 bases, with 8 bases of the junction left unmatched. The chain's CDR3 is CASSLSPAGGTDTQYF. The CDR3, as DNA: TGCGCCAGCAGCCTATCGCCAGCGGGAGGTACAGATACGCAGTATTTT.

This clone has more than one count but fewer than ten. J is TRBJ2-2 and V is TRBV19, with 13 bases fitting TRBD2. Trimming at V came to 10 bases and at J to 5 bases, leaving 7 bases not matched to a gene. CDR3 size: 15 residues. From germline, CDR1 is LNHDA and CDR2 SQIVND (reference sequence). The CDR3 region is CATGLAGVRTGELFF. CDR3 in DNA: TGTGCCACCGGACTAGCGGGAGTTAGGACCGGGGAGCTGTTTTTT. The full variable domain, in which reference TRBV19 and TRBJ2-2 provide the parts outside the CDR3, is DGGITQSPKYLFRKEGQNVTLSCEQNLNHDAMYWYRQDPGQGLRLIYYSQIVNDFQKGDIAEGYSVSREKKESFPLTVTSAQKNPTAFYLCATGLAGVRTGELFFGEGSRLTVL.

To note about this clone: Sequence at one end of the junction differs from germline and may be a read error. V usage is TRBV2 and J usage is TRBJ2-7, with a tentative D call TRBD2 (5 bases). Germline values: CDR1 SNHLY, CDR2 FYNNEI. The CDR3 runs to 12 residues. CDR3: CASRASSSEQYF. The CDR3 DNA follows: TGTGCCAGCAGGGCTAGCTCCTCCGAGCAGTACTTC.

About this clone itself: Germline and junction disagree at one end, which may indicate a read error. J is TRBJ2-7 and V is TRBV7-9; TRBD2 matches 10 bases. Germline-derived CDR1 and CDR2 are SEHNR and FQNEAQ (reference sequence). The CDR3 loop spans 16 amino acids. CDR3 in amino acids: CSSSLAASGRGYEQYF. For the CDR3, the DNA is TGTTCCAGCAGCTTAGCGGCTAGCGGGAGAGGGTACGAGCAGTACTTC. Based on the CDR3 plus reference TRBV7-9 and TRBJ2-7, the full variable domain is DTGVSQNPRHKITKRGQNVTFRCDPISEHNRLYWYRQTLGQGPEFLTYFQNEAQLEKSRLLSDRFSAERPKGSFSTLEIQRTEQGDSAMYLCSSSLAASGRGYEQYFGPGTRLTVT.

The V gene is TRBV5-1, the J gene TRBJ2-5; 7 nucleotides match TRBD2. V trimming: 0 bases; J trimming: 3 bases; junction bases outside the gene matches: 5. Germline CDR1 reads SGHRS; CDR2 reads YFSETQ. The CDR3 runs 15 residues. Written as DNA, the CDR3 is TGCGCCAGCAGCTTGGGGGCTAGCGGAGAAGAGACCCAGTACTTC. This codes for CASSLGASGEETQYF.

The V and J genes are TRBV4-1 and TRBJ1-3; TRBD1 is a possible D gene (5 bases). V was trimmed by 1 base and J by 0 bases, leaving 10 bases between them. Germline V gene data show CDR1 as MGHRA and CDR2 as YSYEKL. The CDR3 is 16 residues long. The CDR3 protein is CASSQGTTNSGNTIYF. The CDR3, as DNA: TGCGCCAGCAGCCAAGGGACAACCAACTCTGGAAACACCATATATTTT.

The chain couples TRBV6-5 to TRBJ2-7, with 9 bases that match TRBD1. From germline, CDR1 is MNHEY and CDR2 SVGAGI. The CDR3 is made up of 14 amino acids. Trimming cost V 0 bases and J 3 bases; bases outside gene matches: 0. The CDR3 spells CASSYSTGGYEQYF. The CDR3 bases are TGTGCCAGCAGTTACTCGACAGGGGGCTACGAGCAGTACTTC.

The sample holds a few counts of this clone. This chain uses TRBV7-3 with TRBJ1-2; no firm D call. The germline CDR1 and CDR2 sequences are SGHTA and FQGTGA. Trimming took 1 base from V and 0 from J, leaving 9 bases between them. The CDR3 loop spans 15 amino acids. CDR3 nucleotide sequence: TGTGCCAGCAGCTTAAGTGGGCCCACTAACTATGGCTACACCTTC. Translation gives CASSLSGPTNYGYTF.

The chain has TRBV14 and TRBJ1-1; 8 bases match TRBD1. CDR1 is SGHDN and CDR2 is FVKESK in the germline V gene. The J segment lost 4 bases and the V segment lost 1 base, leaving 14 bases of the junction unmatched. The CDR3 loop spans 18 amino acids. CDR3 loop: CASSQGSRGRGKGTEAFF. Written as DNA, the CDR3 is TGTGCCAGCAGCCAAGGGAGCAGGGGGCGAGGTAAAGGCACTGAAGCTTTCTTT.

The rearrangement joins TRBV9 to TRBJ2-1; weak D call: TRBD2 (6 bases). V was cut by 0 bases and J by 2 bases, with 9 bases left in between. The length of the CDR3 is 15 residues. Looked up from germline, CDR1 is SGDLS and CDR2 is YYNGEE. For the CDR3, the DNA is TGTGCCAGCAGCGTAGGGGGACTGGCCTACAATGAGCAGTTCTTC. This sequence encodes CASSVGGLAYNEQFF.

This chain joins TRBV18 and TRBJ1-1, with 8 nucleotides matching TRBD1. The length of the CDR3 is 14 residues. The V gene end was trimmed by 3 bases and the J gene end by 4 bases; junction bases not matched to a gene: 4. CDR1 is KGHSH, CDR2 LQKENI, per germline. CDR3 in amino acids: CASSPTGGVTEAFF. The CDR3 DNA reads TGTGCCAGCTCACCTACAGGGGGGGTCACTGAAGCTTTCTTT.

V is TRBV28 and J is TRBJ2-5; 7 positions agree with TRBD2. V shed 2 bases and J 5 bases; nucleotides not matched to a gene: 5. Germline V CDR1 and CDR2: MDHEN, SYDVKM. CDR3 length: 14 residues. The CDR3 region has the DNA TGTGCCAGCAGTTTAGCGGGAGTAAGGGAGACCCAGTACTTC. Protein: CASSLAGVRETQYF.

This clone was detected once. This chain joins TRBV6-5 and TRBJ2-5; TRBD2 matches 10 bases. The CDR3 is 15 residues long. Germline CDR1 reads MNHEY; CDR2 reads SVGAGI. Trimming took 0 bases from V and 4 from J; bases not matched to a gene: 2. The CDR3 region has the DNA TGTGCCAGCAGTTACTCAGCGGGAGGGGGAGAGACCCAGTACTTC. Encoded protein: CASSYSAGGGETQYF.

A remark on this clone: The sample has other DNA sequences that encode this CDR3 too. The CDR3 nucleotides are TGTGCCAGCAGCTTAGGACGCGGGAGTTACAATGAGCAGTTCTTC. This gives the protein CASSLGRGSYNEQFF. The V gene is TRBV7-2, the J gene TRBJ2-1; 7 bases match TRBD2. With 1 base clipped from V and 4 bases from J, the junction kept 4 bases outside the gene matches. CDR3 length equals 15 residues. The germline V gene has CDR1 SGHTA and CDR2 FQGNSA.

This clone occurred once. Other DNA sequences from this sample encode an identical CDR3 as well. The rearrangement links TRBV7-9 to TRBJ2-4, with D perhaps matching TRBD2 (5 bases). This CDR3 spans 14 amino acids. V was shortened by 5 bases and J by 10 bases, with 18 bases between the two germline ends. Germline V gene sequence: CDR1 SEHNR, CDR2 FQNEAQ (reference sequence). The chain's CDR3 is CASSIPQEENIQYF. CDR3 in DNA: TGTGCCAGCAGCATCCCGCAGGAGGAGAATATTCAGTACTTC.

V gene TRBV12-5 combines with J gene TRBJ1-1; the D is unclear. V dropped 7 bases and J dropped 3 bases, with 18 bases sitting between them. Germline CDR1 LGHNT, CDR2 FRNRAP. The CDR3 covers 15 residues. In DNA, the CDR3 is TGTGCTAGTGCTAAATCCCGGCGCGGGGACACTGAAGCTTTCTTT. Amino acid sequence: CASAKSRRGDTEAFF.

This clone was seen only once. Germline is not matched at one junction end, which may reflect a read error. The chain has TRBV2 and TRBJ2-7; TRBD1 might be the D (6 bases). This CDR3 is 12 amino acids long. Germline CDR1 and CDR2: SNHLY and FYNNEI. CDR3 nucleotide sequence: TGTGCCAGCAGTGTTGGGGGCTACGAGCAGCACTTC. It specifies CASSVGGYEQHF. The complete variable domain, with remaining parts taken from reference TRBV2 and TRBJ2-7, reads EPEVTQTPSHQVTQMGQEVILRCVPISNHLYFYWYRQILGQKVEFLVSFYNNEISEKSEIFDDQFSVERPDGSNFTLKIRSTKLEDSAMYFCASSVGGYEQHFGPGTRLTVT.

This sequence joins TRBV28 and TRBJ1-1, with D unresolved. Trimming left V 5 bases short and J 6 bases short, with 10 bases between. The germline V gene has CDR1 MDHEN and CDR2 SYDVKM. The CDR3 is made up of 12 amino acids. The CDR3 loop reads CASSLHGAEAFF. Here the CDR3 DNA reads TGTGCCAGCAGTCTACACGGGGCTGAAGCTTTCTTT.

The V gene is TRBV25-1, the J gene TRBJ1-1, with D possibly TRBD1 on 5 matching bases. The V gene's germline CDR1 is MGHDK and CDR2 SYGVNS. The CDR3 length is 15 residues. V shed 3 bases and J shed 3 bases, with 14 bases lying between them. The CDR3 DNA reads TGTGCCAGCAGTGACCCGGGGGGTGGGGACACTGAAGCTTTCTTT. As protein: CASSDPGGGDTEAFF.

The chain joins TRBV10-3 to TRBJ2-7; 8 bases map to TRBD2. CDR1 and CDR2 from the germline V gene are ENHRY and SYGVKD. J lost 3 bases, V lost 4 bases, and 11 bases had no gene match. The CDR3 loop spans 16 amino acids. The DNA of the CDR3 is TGTGCCATCAGTGGTAGGGGTCAGCGGGAGCTCTACGAGCAGTACTTC. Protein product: CAISGRGQRELYEQYF.